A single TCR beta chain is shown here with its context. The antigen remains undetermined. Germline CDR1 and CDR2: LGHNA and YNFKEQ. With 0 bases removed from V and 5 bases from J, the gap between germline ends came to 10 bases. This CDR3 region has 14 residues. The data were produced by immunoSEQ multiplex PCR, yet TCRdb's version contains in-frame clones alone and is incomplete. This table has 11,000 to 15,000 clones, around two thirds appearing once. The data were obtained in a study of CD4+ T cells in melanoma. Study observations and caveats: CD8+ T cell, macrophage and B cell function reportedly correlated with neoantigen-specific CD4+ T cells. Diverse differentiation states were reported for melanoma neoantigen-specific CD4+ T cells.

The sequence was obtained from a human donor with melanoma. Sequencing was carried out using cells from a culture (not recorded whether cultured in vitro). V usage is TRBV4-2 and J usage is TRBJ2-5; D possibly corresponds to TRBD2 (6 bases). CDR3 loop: CASSQDTSSETQYF. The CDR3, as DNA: TGTGCCAGCAGCCAAGACACTAGCTCCGAGACCCAGTACTTC.